A selection of T cell receptor beta chains follows, all from one sample in a study of blood T cell repertoires in COVID-19. Some clones are missing from TCRdb's copy, which holds only in-frame ones; the method was immunoSEQ multiplex PCR. The data contain 30,000 to 40,000 clones, around 82% of them singletons. Material for sequencing was peripheral blood. The receptors stem from a man older than 75 with active or convalescent COVID-19. The CDR3 runs from the conserved cysteine through the conserved F or W. The D gene is left open where the match is weak. Expanded clones get a size class; other rows say once, few or many, or leave the size out.

D	V	size	J	DNA	CDR3
-	TRBV6-5	few	TRBJ1-5	TGTGCCAGCTCGTCGAAACCAGGGGTCAATCAGCCCCAGCATTTT	CASSSKPGVNQPQHF
TRBD1	TRBV5-4	-	TRBJ2-7	TGTGCCAGCAGTATACAGGGGCTTCCCCCTGAGCAGTACTTC	CASSIQGLPPEQYF
TRBD1	TRBV10-3	medium-sized	TRBJ2-1	TGTGCCATCAGTGAGTTGGACAGGGACGCTGGAAATGAGCAGTTCTTC	CAISELDRDAGNEQFF
TRBD2	TRBV7-9	-	TRBJ2-3	TGTGCCAGCACCACATCGTCATTAGGGACTAGCAGAAGGGATACGCAGTATTTT	CASTTSSLGTSRRDTQYF
-	TRBV6-5	-	TRBJ2-2	TGTGCCAGCAGTTACTCGGGCAGCAGTGACACCGGGGAGCTGTTTTTT	CASSYSGSSDTGELFF
-	TRBV7-2	once	TRBJ2-7	TGTGCCAGCAGCTTAGCGGGGCAGATCTACGAGCAGTACTTC	CASSLAGQIYEQYF
TRBD1	TRBV3-1/TRBV3-2	-	TRBJ1-1	TGTGCCAGCAGCCTTCGACAGGGAAGGACTGAAGCTTTCTTT	CASSLRQGRTEAFF
-	TRBV19	-	TRBJ1-2	TGTGCCAGTAGTTACAGGGTTGGCTACACCTTC	CASSYRVGYTF
TRBD1	TRBV19	-	TRBJ1-4	TGTGCCAGCCTGGGACAGCCTAATGAAAAACTGTTTTTT	CASLGQPNEKLFF
-	TRBV27	-	TRBJ2-1	TGTGCCAGCAGTTCCTCCCTATTCTCCTACAATGAGCAGTTCTTC	CASSSSLFSYNEQFF
TRBD1	TRBV4-2	once	TRBJ1-2	TGTGCCAGCAGCCAAGATCTGGGACAGGGGACCTCCTATGGCTACACCTTC	CASSQDLGQGTSYGYTF
-	TRBV5-6	-	TRBJ2-7	TGTGCCAGCAGCTACCAGGGGCGCGAGCAGTACTTC	CASSYQGREQYF
-	TRBV28	-	TRBJ1-1	TGTGCCCTTAACGGAGGACGGGGTGAAGCTTTCTTT	CALNGGRGEAFF
-	TRBV30	-	TRBJ1-1	TGTGCCTGGAGTAGAAGACATGAAGCTTTCTTT	CAWSRRHEAFF
-	TRBV5-6	-	TRBJ2-1	TGTGCCAGCAGCTTCCCACTCCCTCCACCATACAATGAGCAGTTCTTC	CASSFPLPPPYNEQFF
-	TRBV12-3/TRBV12-4	-	TRBJ2-5	TGTGCCAGCAGTTTCGGAGAGACCCAGTACTTC	CASSFGETQYF
TRBD2	TRBV7-2	-	TRBJ2-7	TGTGCCAGCAGCTTAGCCGGGACTAGTACCTACGAGCAGTACTTC	CASSLAGTSTYEQYF
-	TRBV14	-	TRBJ1-6	TGTGCCAGCAGCCAATTTCTGGACAGAAATTCACCCCTCCACTTT	CASSQFLDRNSPLHF
TRBD1	TRBV13	-	TRBJ2-3	TGTGCCAGCAGCCCCGGACAGGGAACAGATACGCAGTATTTT	CASSPGQGTDTQYF
-	TRBV6-5	-	TRBJ2-1	TGTGCCAGCTTTCCCCCTCCACCCGGAGACAATGAGCAGTTCTTC	CASFPPPPGDNEQFF
TRBD2	TRBV7-2	-	TRBJ2-5	TGTGCCAGCAGCTTAGCCCGGGGGGGAAAGGAGACCCAGTACTTC	CASSLARGGKETQYF
-	TRBV7-2	-	TRBJ2-3	TGTGCCAGCAGCCTCCGGGGGCGGGAGGATACGCAGTATTTT	CASSLRGREDTQYF
-	TRBV4-1	-	TRBJ2-7	TGCGCCAGCAGCCGCGGTTACGAGCAGTACTTC	CASSRGYEQYF
TRBD1	TRBV6-1	-	TRBJ2-7	TGTGCCAGCAGTGAAACAGGGGGCGGCTACGAGCAGTACTTC	CASSETGGGYEQYF
TRBD2	TRBV9	-	TRBJ2-1	TGTGCCAGCAACGATAATAGCGGGAGGATCGATGAGCAGTTCTTC	CASNDNSGRIDEQFF
-	TRBV6-2/TRBV6-3	-	TRBJ2-7	TGTGCCAGCAGTTACACCGGAGCCGGTCAGTACTTC	CASSYTGAGQYF
-	TRBV30	-	TRBJ2-3	TGTGCCTGGAGTTCGCCCCTAGTAGTAGATACGCAGTATTTT	CAWSSPLVVDTQYF
TRBD2	TRBV10-3	-	TRBJ2-1	TGTGCCATCGGGGAGCGGGGCGTCAATGAGCAGTTCTTC	CAIGERGVNEQFF
TRBD2	TRBV10-3	-	TRBJ2-1	TGTGCCATCAGTGATGGGGGGGTACCCTACAATGAGCAGTTCTTC	CAISDGGVPYNEQFF